This T cell receptor (beta chain) originates from a study of cytomegalovirus exposure and HLA in healthy donors. Trimming removed 8 bases from V and 9 bases from J, with 17 bases in between. The CDR3 runs 13 residues. The germline CDR1 and CDR2 sequences are MDHEN and SYDVKM. Clones were sequenced by immunoSEQ multiplex PCR, and TCRdb holds only the in-frame ones, with some missing. The sample consists of 180,000 or so clones, about 89% of them appearing once. The receptor comes from a man aged 25-45 years in good health and CMV-seropositive. The sequenced sample was PBMCs. The chain joins TRBV28 to TRBJ2-1; a possible D gene is TRBD2 (7 bases). The CDR3 is CASGLWGGPEQFF. The CDR3 bases are TGTGCCAGCGGCCTTTGGGGGGGCCCTGAGCAGTTCTTC.